Shown below are 21 T cell receptor beta chains from a single sample sequenced in a study of T cells in localized non-small cell lung cancer. This table comes from immunoSEQ multiplex PCR, and its TCRdb copy is limited to in-frame clones, with some not included. This sample carries 100,000 to 150,000 clones, around 89% of them seen once, and the ten largest clones take roughly 1.8%. Material: peripheral blood, obtained before any cancer treatment. The receptors were sampled from a female donor at least 60 years old with stage I lung adenocarcinoma.

This sequence joins TRBV6-1 and TRBJ1-3; D unresolved. Looked up from germline, CDR1 is MNHNS and CDR2 is SASEGT. The V and J ends lost 4 bases and 0 bases respectively, with 7 bases between them. This CDR3 is 14 amino acids long. CDR3 protein: CASSATDSGNTIYF. CDR3 sequence (DNA): TGTGCCAGCAGTGCTACAGACTCTGGAAACACCATATATTTT.

The chain links TRBV6-6 to TRBJ1-3; 7 bases line up with TRBD1. CDR3 length equals 15 residues. Losses at the gene ends were 6 bases for V and 1 base for J; bases not matched to a gene: 6. From germline, CDR1 is MNHNY and CDR2 SVGAGI (reference sequence). CDR3 nucleotides: TGTGCCAGCAGACCGACAGGGTTTTCTGGAAACACCATATATTTT. Translating gives CASRPTGFSGNTIYF.

This chain connects TRBV7-8 to TRBJ2-1; D gene uncertain. This CDR3 comprises 14 residues. Germline V gene lookup returns CDR1 SGHVS and CDR2 FQNEAQ. Trimming took off 6 bases at V and 2 bases at J, with 11 bases between the two ends. CDR3: CASSRLLTYNEQFF. In nucleotides, the CDR3 is TGTGCCAGCAGTCGTCTCCTCACCTACAATGAGCAGTTCTTC.

The genes are TRBV5-1 and TRBJ2-7; TRBD2 might be the D (5 bases). Germline loops: CDR1 SGHRS, CDR2 YFSETQ. The V end was cut by 1 base, the J end by 0 bases, with 8 bases between. The CDR3 is 14 residues long. CDR3 sequence: CASSLIGSSYEQYF. Here the CDR3 DNA reads TGCGCCAGCAGCTTGATAGGGAGCTCCTACGAGCAGTACTTC. Full variable domain (remainder filled in from reference TRBV5-1 and TRBJ2-7): KAGVTQTPRYLIKTRGQQVTLSCSPISGHRSVSWYQQTPGQGLQFLFEYFSETQRNKGNFPGRFSGRQFSNSRSEMNVSTLELGDSALYLCASSLIGSSYEQYFGPGTRLTVT.

This rearrangement joins TRBV19 to TRBJ2-7, with 8 nucleotides matching TRBD2. The CDR3 has 14 amino acids. V lost 5 bases and J lost 2; bases outside the gene matches: 5. Per the germline V gene, CDR1 is LNHDA and CDR2 is SQIVND (reference sequence). CDR3 sequence: CASSAGGSTYEQYF. The CDR3 coding sequence is TGTGCCAGTAGTGCGGGGGGCAGCACCTACGAGCAGTACTTC.

The rearrangement joins TRBV30 to TRBJ2-3, with a weak D call TRBD1 (6 bases). The V gene's germline CDR1 is GTSNPN and CDR2 SVGIG (reference sequence). Trimming took off 2 bases at V and 2 bases at J, with 14 bases between the two ends. CDR3 length: 15 residues. The CDR3 DNA is TGTGCCTGGAGTACACTCAGGGGCCCCACAGATACGCAGTATTTT. Translated: CAWSTLRGPTDTQYF.

This rearrangement joins TRBV7-2 to TRBJ2-7, with D possibly TRBD1 on 5 matching bases. Trimming took off 3 bases at V and 1 base at J, with 7 bases between the two ends. The CDR3 runs 13 residues. CDR1 and CDR2 (germline): SGHTA, FQGNSA. CDR3 in amino acids: CASSFRESYEQYF. The CDR3, as DNA: TGTGCCAGCAGCTTCAGGGAATCCTACGAGCAGTACTTC.

The CDR3 sequence: CASSVVSDTGELFF. The DNA for the CDR3 is TGTGCCAGCAGCGTAGTGTCGGACACCGGGGAGCTGTTTTTT. The chain uses TRBV9 and TRBJ2-2, with D unclear. V was trimmed by 0 bases and J by 3 bases, leaving 6 bases between them. Germline V CDR1 and CDR2: SGDLS, YYNGEE. This CDR3 contains 14 residues.

The chain links TRBV7-9 to TRBJ1-1; D not resolved. V lost 6 bases and J 0 bases, leaving 14 bases between the germline ends. This CDR3 comprises 15 residues. Germline values: CDR1 SEHNR, CDR2 FQNEAQ (reference sequence). The CDR3 spells CASRATFSVNTEAFF. The CDR3 DNA reads TGTGCCAGCAGGGCTACTTTTTCGGTGAACACTGAAGCTTTCTTT. The entire variable domain, with the rest obtained from reference TRBV7-9 and TRBJ1-1, is as follows: DTGVSQNPRHKITKRGQNVTFRCDPISEHNRLYWYRQTLGQGPEFLTYFQNEAQLEKSRLLSDRFSAERPKGSFSTLEIQRTEQGDSAMYLCASRATFSVNTEAFFGQGTRLTVV.

This chain uses TRBV7-7 with TRBJ2-1, with 8 bases aligning to TRBD2. The CDR3 covers 13 residues. The V segment lost 5 bases and the J segment 10 bases; nucleotides outside the gene matches: 7. Germline loops: CDR1 SSHAT, CDR2 FNYEAQ (reference sequence). CDR3 in amino acids: CASSAIAGREQFF. The CDR3 coding sequence is TGTGCCAGCAGCGCAATAGCGGGAAGGGAGCAGTTCTTC.

In its sample, this clone was seen once. The chain is built from TRBV2 and TRBJ2-5; D is perhaps TRBD2 (6 bases). Trimming cost V 6 bases and J 5 bases, with 16 bases left between them. The CDR3 extends over 14 amino acids. Per germline, CDR1 SNHLY and CDR2 FYNNEI. The CDR3 sequence: CASSGPLARETQYF. The CDR3 DNA is TGTGCCAGCAGCGGGCCCCTAGCGAGGGAGACCCAGTACTTC.

The chain combines TRBV7-9 with TRBJ2-7; D is uncertain. V gave up 5 bases and J gave up 0 bases, with 14 bases separating them. CDR1 is SEHNR, CDR2 FQNEAQ, per germline (reference sequence). The CDR3 has 15 amino acids. This chain's CDR3 is CASSLVLGSSYEQYF. CDR3 DNA: TGTGCCAGCAGCCTAGTCTTGGGAAGCTCCTACGAGCAGTACTTC.

This chain uses TRBV4-2 with TRBJ2-7; D is uncertain. This CDR3 contains 12 residues. Trimming removed 5 bases at V and 0 bases at J, with 5 bases between. The germline gives CDR1 LGHNA, CDR2 YNFKEQ. The CDR3 region is CASSTGSYEQYF. CDR3 DNA: TGTGCCAGCAGCACGGGCTCCTACGAGCAGTACTTC.

The J gene is TRBJ2-7, the V gene TRBV11-2; 8 bases map to TRBD1. CDR1 and CDR2 (germline): SGHAT, FQNNGV. V was clipped by 4 bases and J by 3 bases; unmatched bases: 8. The CDR3 contains 15 residues. The CDR3 reads CASSSSRQGIYEQYF. Here the CDR3 DNA reads TGTGCCAGCAGCTCCTCCCGACAGGGGATCTACGAGCAGTACTTC. The entire variable domain, with the rest obtained from reference TRBV11-2 and TRBJ2-7, is as follows: EAGVAQSPRYKIIEKRQSVAFWCNPISGHATLYWYQQILGQGPKLLIQFQNNGVVDDSQLPKDRFSAERLKGVDSTLKIQPAKLEDSAVYLCASSSSRQGIYEQYFGPGTRLTVT.

The chain has TRBV27 and TRBJ2-6, with a tentative D call TRBD1 (6 bases). The CDR3 has 16 residues. CDR1 and CDR2 (germline): MNHEY, SMNVEV (reference sequence). V was pared by 5 bases and J by 2 bases, with 13 bases between. CDR3 sequence reads: CASSKQGVAGANVLTF. The CDR3 DNA follows: TGTGCCAGCAGTAAACAGGGTGTGGCTGGGGCCAACGTCCTGACTTTC.

Details on this clone: Other nucleotide sequences in the sample specify the same CDR3. The chain combines TRBV10-1 with TRBJ2-7; 9 bases are a match to TRBD2. Per the germline V gene, CDR1 is WNHNN and CDR2 is SYGVQD (reference sequence). The CDR3 is 14 amino acids. V lost 2 bases and J lost 4; bases outside the gene matches: 3. In nucleotides, the CDR3 is TGCGCCAGCAGTGAGCTGGGACTAGCTTACGAGCAGTACTTC. Translating gives CASSELGLAYEQYF.

In DNA, the CDR3 is TGCGCCAGCAAGACTAGCGGGAGGGTCGCCTACGAGCAGTACTTC. Translating gives CASKTSGRVAYEQYF. The chain is built from TRBV10-1 and TRBJ2-7, with 14 bases that match TRBD2. CDR3 length: 15 amino acids. Germline V gene data show CDR1 as WNHNN and CDR2 as SYGVQD (reference sequence). Trimming cost V 7 bases and J 2 bases; bases outside gene matches: 4.

V usage is TRBV6-4 and J usage is TRBJ2-1; 12 bases are shared with TRBD2. Losses at the gene ends were 4 bases for V and 10 bases for J; bases not matched to a gene: 8. Per germline, CDR1 MRHNA and CDR2 SNTAGT. The CDR3 runs 15 residues. The CDR3 DNA sequence: TGTGCCAGCAGTGTTCTAGCGGGAGGGCCAGTAGAGCAGTTCTTC. Translation: CASSVLAGGPVEQFF.

This chain links TRBV10-3 with TRBJ2-7; possible D gene TRBD1, 6 bases. The CDR3 is 13 residues long. The ends were cut back, 2 bases at V and 6 bases at J, with 11 bases in the middle. Germline CDR1 ENHRY, CDR2 SYGVKD. The CDR3 DNA follows: TGTGCCATCAGTGAGACAGGGTATTCCGAGCAGTACTTC. Translating it yields CAISETGYSEQYF.

V is TRBV6-6 and J is TRBJ1-5; D might be TRBD1 (5 bases). Germline V gene sequence: CDR1 MNHNY, CDR2 SVGAGI (reference sequence). The germline V and J ends were trimmed by 6 bases and 0 bases, with 6 bases remaining between them. CDR3 length: 13 amino acids. CDR3 sequence reads: CASRTDSNQPQHF. In nucleotides, the CDR3 is TGTGCCAGCAGGACAGATAGCAATCAGCCCCAGCATTTT.

The gene calls are TRBV27 and TRBJ2-7, with a tentative D call TRBD2 (7 bases). The V gene lost 0 bases and the J gene lost 7 bases, with 25 bases spanning the gap. CDR3 size: 18 residues. Germline CDR1 MNHEY, CDR2 SMNVEV (reference sequence). Here the CDR3 DNA reads TGTGCCAGCAGTTTATCGAGGGGGGGGATAGGAGCCAGCTATGAGCAGTACTTC. This encodes CASSLSRGGIGASYEQYF.